This TCR beta chain was profiled in a study of beta chain features in type 1 diabetes. Study-level background: Across every sample, about 110 million sorted cells were examined in total.

This CDR3 comprises 14 residues. V lost 4 bases to trimming and J lost 5 bases; unmatched junction nucleotides: 7. Germline lookup yields CDR1 SGHRS and CDR2 YFSETQ. Of the isolated RNA, all was reverse transcribed, and so the sequenced material was expressed TCRB transcripts. Measured with immunoSEQ multiplex PCR; TCRdb has only the in-frame clones, and not every one. The data hold about 290,000 clones, with under 8.5% observed a single time. Points on this clone: Its antigen is not known.

By way of CD45RO/CCR7/CD25/CD127/CD95/CD27, the CD4+ regulatory, stem cell-like memory, central memory and naive cells were sorted. Purity above 98% was achieved in all sorted populations. The study's findings and limits: Moderate yet significant TCRB CDR3 shortening was seen in Type 1 diabetes patients in all four CD4+ subsets.

The TCR was taken from a woman aged 18-29 years in good health. Source material: central memory CD4+ T cells from blood. The chain recombines TRBV5-1 with TRBJ1-1; 8 bases match TRBD1. CDR3 protein: CASSKGQGRTEAFF. For the CDR3, the DNA is TGCGCCAGCAGCAAAGGACAGGGTCGGACTGAAGCTTTCTTT.